The 29 T cell receptor beta chains below all came from one sample that was sequenced in a study of post-analysis software for immune sequencing data. The TCR beta cDNA libraries carried unique molecular identifiers. TCRdb reprocessed the PCR reads via MiXCR and lists one record per CDR3 protein. The sample records about 540,000 distinct CDR3 sequences, around 36% being singletons. Whole-study findings and limits: The study found TRBV5-6, TRBV5-1 and TRBV20-1 among about 5 TRBV segments more frequent in patients than controls.

Which antigens these TCRs recognize remains unknown. The sequenced sample was blood. These receptors came from a girl between 2 and 17 years old with multiple sclerosis.

This clonotype appeared a few times. V is TRBV2 and J is TRBJ2-5; no clear D. CDR1 is SNHLY and CDR2 is FYNNEI in the germline V gene. V gave up 6 bases and J gave up 1 base, with 9 bases separating them. This CDR3 has 13 residues. The CDR3 DNA reads as TGTGCCAGCAGAAAGGACGGCCAAGAGACCCAGTACTTC. It is translated as CASRKDGQETQYF.

This clonotype was detected only a few times. The chain recombines TRBV6-5 with TRBJ1-1, with D unclear. The CDR3 totals 16 residues. CDR1 and CDR2 from the germline V gene are MNHEY and SVGAGI. Trimming stripped 5 bases from V and 0 bases from J, with 16 bases between. CDR3 nucleotides: TGTGCCAGCAGTCCGTCCCCCGGACGGTTGAACACTGAAGCTTTCTTT. As protein: CASSPSPGRLNTEAFF.

The chain carries TRBV7-9 and TRBJ1-2, with no clear D. This CDR3 is built from 14 residues. V gave up 4 bases and J gave up 4 bases, with 13 bases separating them. Germline CDR1 SEHNR, CDR2 FQNEAQ (reference sequence). The CDR3 spells CASSSQDPGYGYTF. CDR3 sequence (DNA): TGTGCCAGCAGCTCCCAAGATCCCGGCTATGGCTACACCTTC.

The J gene is TRBJ2-7, the V gene TRBV14; no clear D. The germline V gene encodes CDR1 SGHDN and CDR2 FVKESK. CDR3 length equals 14 residues. The V end lost 0 bases, the J end lost 4 bases, and 10 bases lay between the germline ends. As DNA, the CDR3 is TGTGCCAGCAGCCAAGATCCGAGACTTTACGAGCAGTACTTC. It specifies CASSQDPRLYEQYF.

This chain joins TRBV6-6 and TRBJ2-7; D unresolved. The germline gives CDR1 MNHNY, CDR2 SVGAGI (reference sequence). CDR3 length: 12 amino acids. Trimming left V 10 bases short and J 4 bases short, with 14 bases between. The CDR3 coding sequence is TGTGCCACCGCCCGGTTGGGGTACGAGCAGTACTTC. This codes for CATARLGYEQYF.

This clonotype showed up many times. The chain joins TRBV2 to TRBJ2-1; D unresolved. Trimming cost V 4 bases and J 2 bases, with 6 bases left between them. Germline V gene data show CDR1 as SNHLY and CDR2 as FYNNEI. The CDR3 runs 13 residues. The CDR3 sequence: CASSGGAYNEQFF. Here the CDR3 DNA reads TGTGCCAGCAGTGGTGGGGCCTACAATGAGCAGTTCTTC.

The J gene is TRBJ2-1, the V gene TRBV24-1; D not resolved. CDR3 size: 13 residues. Trimming shortened V by 4 bases and J by 3 bases, and 6 bases separated the two germline ends. Looked up from germline, CDR1 is KGHDR and CDR2 is SFDVKD. CDR3 sequence (DNA): TGTGCCACCAGTGAGGGGATCTACAATGAGCAGTTCTTC. This encodes CATSEGIYNEQFF.

This clonotype was detected a few times. The J gene is TRBJ2-1, the V gene TRBV5-6, with 16 bases identical to TRBD2. This CDR3 has 23 amino acids. From germline, CDR1 is SGHDT and CDR2 YYEEEE. V lost 1 base to trimming and J lost 4 bases; unmatched junction nucleotides: 20. This CDR3 is CASSLISQPKGLAGGAGYNEQFF. CDR3 DNA: TGTGCCAGCAGCTTGATCTCACAGCCAAAGGGACTAGCGGGGGGGGCGGGTTACAATGAGCAGTTCTTC.

The chain carries TRBV20-1 and TRBJ2-7; D perhaps matches TRBD2 (6 bases). The V gene's germline CDR1 is DFQATT and CDR2 SNEGSKA (reference sequence). The CDR3 length is 15 residues. Trimming cost V 3 bases and J 0 bases, with 15 bases left between them. The CDR3 sequence is CSARDNMGGSYEQYF. CDR3 DNA sequence: TGCAGTGCTAGGGACAATATGGGGGGCTCCTACGAGCAGTACTTC.

The V call is TRBV12-3 or TRBV12-4, the J call TRBJ2-3; perhaps TRBD1 as D (5 bases). This CDR3 spans 13 amino acids. V shed 7 bases and J shed 5 bases, with 13 bases lying between them. CDR3 region: CASNPAGKDTQYF. In DNA, the CDR3 is TGTGCCAGCAATCCCGCAGGGAAAGATACGCAGTATTTT.

This clonotype was observed a handful of times. This chain links TRBV9 with TRBJ2-7; weak D call: TRBD2 (6 bases). The germline V gene has CDR1 SGDLS and CDR2 YYNGEE. This CDR3 contains 15 residues. V dropped 4 bases and J dropped 0 bases, with 14 bases sitting between them. This CDR3 is CASSPRDSISYEQYF. CDR3 nucleotides: TGTGCCAGCAGCCCCAGGGACTCGATCTCCTACGAGCAGTACTTC.

V usage is TRBV6-6 and J usage is TRBJ2-1, with 7 nucleotides matching TRBD2. This CDR3 region has 18 residues. The germline V gene encodes CDR1 MNHNY and CDR2 SVGAGI (reference sequence). V shed 5 bases, J shed 5 bases, and the junction held 18 bases outside the gene matches. CDR3 in DNA: TGTGCCAGCAGTCCGATCCCTCTCCCGGGACTATTAAACAATGAGCAGTTCTTC. Translated: CASSPIPLPGLLNNEQFF.

There are many counts of this clonotype. This rearrangement joins TRBV27 to TRBJ1-2; 8 positions match TRBD1. Per the germline V gene, CDR1 is MNHEY and CDR2 is SMNVEV (reference sequence). Trimming at V came to 4 bases and at J to 2 bases, leaving 6 bases not matched to a gene. This CDR3 contains 15 residues. The CDR3 here is CASSSTAGGNYGYTF. The CDR3 region has the DNA TGTGCCAGCAGTTCGACCGCAGGGGGCAACTATGGCTACACCTTC.

The CDR3 sequence: CATSRTGGTGQETQYF. In nucleotides, the CDR3 is TGTGCCACCAGCCGGACAGGGGGTACAGGCCAAGAGACCCAGTACTTC. The chain is built from TRBV24-1 and TRBJ2-5; 10 bases fit TRBD1. CDR3 size: 16 residues. Germline CDR1 and CDR2: KGHDR and SFDVKD. Trimming removed 7 bases from V and 1 base from J; junction bases left unmatched: 8.

This chain connects TRBV20-1 to TRBJ2-7; the D is unclear. CDR1 and CDR2 from the germline V gene are DFQATT and SNEGSKA (reference sequence). The CDR3 has 13 amino acids. V was cut by 6 bases and J by 3 bases, with 15 bases left in between. CDR3 bases: TGCAGTGCCCGGGCTCGACAAAACTACGAGCAGTACTTC. Translated: CSARARQNYEQYF.

This clonotype was seen once. J is TRBJ1-1 and V is TRBV7-9, with D possibly TRBD1 on 6 matching bases. Trimming removed 5 bases from V and 2 bases from J, with 21 bases in between. CDR1 and CDR2 from the germline V gene are SEHNR and FQNEAQ (reference sequence). This CDR3 spans 17 amino acids. The CDR3 region is CASSPAGTPELNTEAFF. In DNA form, the CDR3 reads TGTGCCAGCAGCCCCGCCGGGACACCCGAACTTAACACTGAAGCTTTCTTT.

The rearrangement uses TRBV10-3 and TRBJ2-3; D might be TRBD1 (5 bases). Trimming removed 4 bases at V and 4 bases at J, with 12 bases between. Germline CDR1 and CDR2: ENHRY and SYGVKD. This CDR3 spans 14 amino acids. The CDR3 DNA is TGTGCCATCAGTGGGGGCAGATCCCCAGATACGCAGTATTTT. It translates to CAISGGRSPDTQYF.

The J gene is TRBJ2-3, the V gene TRBV10-3, with 7 nucleotides matching TRBD1. Trimming at V came to 7 bases and at J to 2 bases, leaving 6 bases not matched to a gene. This CDR3 is built from 14 residues. CDR1 ENHRY and CDR2 SYGVKD come from the germline V gene. The CDR3, as DNA: TGTGCCATCACCTCGACAGGGAACACAGATACGCAGTATTTT. Amino acid sequence: CAITSTGNTDTQYF.

This clonotype was picked up a small number of times. At one of its ends the junction is not consistent with the germline gene, which may arise from a read error. The rearrangement joins TRBV7-2 to TRBJ2-5; TRBD2 matches at 10 bases. The closer fit of TRBJ2-7 to the DNA end suggests the J call may be wrong. CDR3 length: 15 amino acids. Germline V gene lookup returns CDR1 SGHTA and CDR2 FQGNSA. CDR3 residues: CAGSLPGLAAREQYF. The CDR3 bases are TGTGCCGGCAGCTTACCAGGACTAGCGGCGCGCGAGCAGTACTTC.

Concerning this clonotype itself: Sequence at one end of the junction differs from germline and may be a read error. The V and J genes are TRBV12-3 or TRBV12-4 and TRBJ2-2; 12 nucleotides align to TRBD2. The CDR3 spans 15 residues. The CDR3 sequence: CASRPSGGATGERFF. CDR3 coding DNA: TGTGCCAGCAGACCTAGCGGGGGGGCCACCGGGGAGCGGTTTTTT.

V and J are TRBV2 and TRBJ1-5; D gene uncertain. The germline V gene has CDR1 SNHLY and CDR2 FYNNEI. Deletions cut 7 bases from V and 3 bases from J, with 10 bases between. This CDR3 is built from 13 residues. In nucleotides, the CDR3 is TGTGCCAGCAATCGCCAGAACAATCAGCCCCAGCATTTT. It encodes CASNRQNNQPQHF.

J is TRBJ2-5 and V is TRBV20-1; D is undetermined. The germline CDR1 and CDR2 sequences are DFQATT and SNEGSKA (reference sequence). Trimming shortened V by 3 bases and J by 0 bases, and 8 bases separated the two germline ends. The CDR3 covers 13 residues. This CDR3 reads CSARWVDQETQYF. The CDR3 coding sequence is TGCAGTGCTAGGTGGGTGGACCAAGAGACCCAGTACTTC.

The J gene is TRBJ2-3, the V gene TRBV20-1; 8 nucleotides agree with TRBD1. The CDR3 runs to 15 residues. The V gene's germline CDR1 is DFQATT and CDR2 SNEGSKA (reference sequence). V was pared by 0 bases and J by 1 base, with 3 bases of the junction left unmatched. The CDR3 reads CSARDTTGGTDTQYF. In nucleotides, the CDR3 is TGCAGTGCTAGAGATACGACAGGGGGCACAGATACGCAGTATTTT.

Only a few counts were recorded for this clonotype. This chain joins TRBV29-1 and TRBJ2-3; 11 bases map to TRBD2. After removal of 6 bases from V and 4 bases from J, the junction contained 9 bases not matched to a gene. Per the germline V gene, CDR1 is SQVTM and CDR2 is ANQGSEA. There are 15 residues in the CDR3. CDR3 region: CSVSVTSGVSDTQYF. The CDR3 DNA reads as TGCAGCGTCTCGGTGACTAGCGGGGTATCAGATACGCAGTATTTT.

This clonotype appeared a single time. The rearrangement uses TRBV5-1 and TRBJ2-2; no firm D call. This CDR3 region has 14 residues. V was cut by 4 bases and J by 2 bases, with 9 bases left in between. CDR1 SGHRS and CDR2 YFSETQ come from the germline V gene. The CDR3: CASSLQLNTGELFF. The CDR3 DNA sequence: TGCGCCAGCAGCCTACAGCTTAACACCGGGGAGCTGTTTTTT. Drawing the rest from reference TRBV5-1 and TRBJ2-2, the complete variable domain is KAGVTQTPRYLIKTRGQQVTLSCSPISGHRSVSWYQQTPGQGLQFLFEYFSETQRNKGNFPGRFSGRQFSNSRSEMNVSTLELGDSALYLCASSLQLNTGELFFGEGSRLTVL.

This clonotype was picked up a small number of times. The CDR3 loop reads CASSLERVGTGISYNEQFF. In DNA, the CDR3 is TGTGCCAGCAGCTTAGAGAGAGTGGGGACAGGGATCTCCTACAATGAGCAGTTCTTC. The J gene is TRBJ2-1, the V gene TRBV7-6, with 9 nucleotides matching TRBD1. Trimming cost V 1 base and J 0 bases; bases outside gene matches: 10. The CDR3 is 19 residues long. CDR1 and CDR2 (germline): SGHVS, FNYEAQ. Full variable domain (outside the CDR3, taken from reference TRBV7-6 and TRBJ2-1): GAGVSQSPRYKVTKRGQDVALRCDPISGHVSLYWYRQALGQGPEFLTYFNYEAQQDKSGLPNDRFSAERPEGSISTLTIQRTEQRDSAMYRCASSLERVGTGISYNEQFFGPGTRLTVL.

The chain links TRBV13 to TRBJ2-5, with D unclear. The V gene lost 5 bases and the J gene lost 5 bases, with 18 bases spanning the gap. Germline V gives CDR1 PRHDT, CDR2 FYEKMQ (reference sequence). The CDR3 contains 15 residues. The CDR3 reads CASSKRATAEETQYF. In DNA form, the CDR3 reads TGTGCCAGCAGCAAACGGGCCACCGCGGAGGAGACCCAGTACTTC.

V gene TRBV20-1 combines with J gene TRBJ1-1, with a possible D match to TRBD1 (6 bases). Trimming pared 0 bases from V and 2 bases from J, leaving 10 bases between. This CDR3 comprises 14 residues. Germline V lookup: CDR1 DFQATT, CDR2 SNEGSKA (reference sequence). The CDR3 nucleotides read TGCAGTGCTAGAGACGGACAGACCAACACTGAAGCTTTCTTT. Its protein is CSARDGQTNTEAFF.

This clonotype was counted at least ten times. The chain links TRBV29-1 to TRBJ2-3; perhaps TRBD2 as D (7 bases). Deletions cut 5 bases from V and 2 bases from J, with 14 bases between. From germline, CDR1 is SQVTM and CDR2 ANQGSEA. The CDR3 has 14 residues. CDR3 bases: TGCAGCGTTCGCGGGGGCCTATACACAGATACGCAGTATTTT. Amino acids: CSVRGGLYTDTQYF.